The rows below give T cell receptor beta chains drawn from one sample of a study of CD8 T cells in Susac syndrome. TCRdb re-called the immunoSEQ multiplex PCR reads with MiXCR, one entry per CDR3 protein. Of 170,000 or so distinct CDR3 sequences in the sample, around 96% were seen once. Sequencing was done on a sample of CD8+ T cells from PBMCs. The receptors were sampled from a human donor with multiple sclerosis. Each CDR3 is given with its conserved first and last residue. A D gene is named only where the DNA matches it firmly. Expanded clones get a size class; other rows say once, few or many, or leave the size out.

TGTGCCAGCAGCTTGGAAGGGACAGAGGATGAAGCTTTCTTT | CASSLEGTEDEAFF | . | TRBJ1-1 | TRBV13 | TRBD1
TGTGCCACCTCGGGGGCAGGGAACACCGGGGAGCTGTTTTTT | CATSGAGNTGELFF | . | TRBJ2-2 | TRBV24-1 | .
TGCGCCAGCAGCCAAGATGGGAGGTCCCAAGAGACCCAGTACTTC | CASSQDGRSQETQYF | once | TRBJ2-5 | TRBV4-1 | .
TGTGCCAGCAGCGGAGGGACAGGTCATTTTCGCTACACCTTC | CASSGGTGHFRYTF | . | TRBJ1-2 | TRBV9 | TRBD1
TGCGCCAGCAGTCTAGCGGAGATGTACCAAGAGACCCAGTACTTC | CASSLAEMYQETQYF | . | TRBJ2-5 | TRBV5-1 | TRBD2
TGTGCCAGCACTCCAGGGACTAGCGGTACGGAGACCCAGTACTTC | CASTPGTSGTETQYF | once | TRBJ2-5 | TRBV2 | TRBD2
TGTGCCAGCAGTTTCCAGGGGGCAGTGGACTATGGCTACACCTTC | CASSFQGAVDYGYTF | . | TRBJ1-2 | TRBV28 | TRBD1
TGTGCCAGCAGTTTCGGTGGACGGGAAGATACGCAGTATTTT | CASSFGGREDTQYF | . | TRBJ2-3 | TRBV12-3/TRBV12-4 | .
TGTGCCAGCAGTCTGTGGGCTGGCTACACCTTC | CASSLWAGYTF | . | TRBJ1-2 | TRBV6-6 | .
TGTGCCAGCAGCTTAGAGTCTAGCGGGGACACCGGGGAGCTGTTTTTT | CASSLESSGDTGELFF | once | TRBJ2-2 | TRBV13 | TRBD2
TGTGCTAGTGGTTTGGTCGGACAGGGGGGTCAGCCCCAGCATTTT | CASGLVGQGGQPQHF | once | TRBJ1-5 | TRBV12-5 | TRBD1
TGTGCCAGCAGCCAAGGGGGGCCGGGGCAGCCCCAGCATTTT | CASSQGGPGQPQHF | . | TRBJ1-5 | TRBV7-3 | .
TGTGCCAGCAGCCTAAGGGACAGCTATAATTCACCCCTCCACTTT | CASSLRDSYNSPLHF | . | TRBJ1-6 | TRBV16 | TRBD1
TGTGCTAGTGCCGGACGAAATCAGCCCCAGCATTTT | CASAGRNQPQHF | . | TRBJ1-5 | TRBV12-5 | .
TGTGCCAGCAGCTCACCCGGGACTAGCCTCGAGCAGTTCTTC | CASSSPGTSLEQFF | . | TRBJ2-1 | TRBV7-9 | TRBD2
TGTGCCAGCAGCTTGGACCACGAGCAGTACTTC | CASSLDHEQYF | . | TRBJ2-7 | TRBV5-4 | .
TGCGCCAGCAGCCAAGTCTCGGGACGGTTGAACACTGAAGCTTTCTTT | CASSQVSGRLNTEAFF | . | TRBJ1-1 | TRBV4-1 | .
TGCAGCGTACTCGGACTAGCGGGAGGTGCGTACAATGAGCAGTTCTTC | CSVLGLAGGAYNEQFF | . | TRBJ2-1 | TRBV29-1 | TRBD2
TGTGCCAGCAGTTTAGGGACTAGCGGGGTCCACATTCAGTACTTC | CASSLGTSGVHIQYF | . | TRBJ2-4 | TRBV27 | TRBD2
TGTGCCAGCTCACCAGGAGGTCGACAGGATGAGCAGTTCTTC | CASSPGGRQDEQFF | . | TRBJ2-1 | TRBV18 | .
TGTGCCAGCAGCCATCCCGAGGGGCTAGCGGGGGGGCTAGAGACCCAGTACTTC | CASSHPEGLAGGLETQYF | . | TRBJ2-5 | TRBV3-1 | TRBD2
TGTGCCAGCAGCCAGACTAGCGGAGATTCCAATGAGCAGTTCTTC | CASSQTSGDSNEQFF | . | TRBJ2-1 | TRBV13 | TRBD2
TGTGCCAGCAGAGCCGTGGGGGGGGCTAGGTACAATGAGCAGTTCTTC | CASRAVGGARYNEQFF | . | TRBJ2-1 | TRBV5-4 | .
TGTGCCAGCAGCTCCGCAGGGGCCTCGGCCTACAATGAGCAGTTCTTC | CASSSAGASAYNEQFF | . | TRBJ2-1 | TRBV7-9 | .
TGCAGTGCTAGAGAAACAAGGACTAGCGGGTTCTACGAGCAGTACTTC | CSARETRTSGFYEQYF | . | TRBJ2-7 | TRBV20-1 | TRBD2
TGTGCCAGCAGCTCCCGGGACAGGGACTACGAGCAGTACTTC | CASSSRDRDYEQYF | . | TRBJ2-7 | TRBV5-4 | TRBD1
TGCAGTGCTAGAGACATACAGGGGAGCTATGGCTACACCTTC | CSARDIQGSYGYTF | . | TRBJ1-2 | TRBV20-1 | TRBD1
TGTGCCACCAGCTGGGACGGTAACACTGAAGCTTTCTTT | CATSWDGNTEAFF | . | TRBJ1-1 | TRBV15 | .
TGCGCCAGCAGCTTGGCAGCCCTTGGCGCTGAAGCTTTCTTT | CASSLAALGAEAFF | . | TRBJ1-1 | TRBV5-1 | .
TGTGCCAGCAGCCGTGGGATTTTATACGAGCAGTACTTC | CASSRGILYEQYF | . | TRBJ2-7 | TRBV7-3 | .
TGTGCCAGCTCGACTAGCGGGGCCTACGAGCAGTACTTC | CASSTSGAYEQYF | . | TRBJ2-7 | TRBV2 | TRBD2
TGTGCCAGGACAGATAACACTGAAGCTTTCTTT | CARTDNTEAFF | . | TRBJ1-1 | TRBV2 | .
TGTGCCAGCAGCGACGACCCGGGACTACCGACCTTC | CASSDDPGLPTF | . | TRBJ2-1 | TRBV9 | TRBD2
TGTGCCAGCAGCGTAGCTTCTACGGGCGAGCAGTACTTC | CASSVASTGEQYF | . | TRBJ2-7 | TRBV9 | .
TGTGCCAGCAGCTCTTATGGGACTGAAGCTTTCTTT | CASSSYGTEAFF | . | TRBJ1-1 | TRBV11-1 | .
TGTGCCAGCAGTGAATCGGGGGGACGGACCGGGGAGCTGTTTTTT | CASSESGGRTGELFF | . | TRBJ2-2 | TRBV2 | TRBD2
TGTGCCTCCCAGGCTGATGAGCAGTTCTTC | CASQADEQFF | once | TRBJ2-1 | TRBV30 | .
TGTGCCAGCAGTGATCCCAGGGGGAACACCGGGGAGCTGTTTTTT | CASSDPRGNTGELFF | . | TRBJ2-2 | TRBV2 | .
TGCAGTGCTAGAGACCCGATCTCCTACGAGCAGTACTTC | CSARDPISYEQYF | . | TRBJ2-7 | TRBV20-1 | .
TGTGCCAGCAGTCACCTGAGACTAGCGGGAGACTACAATGAGCAGTTCTTC | CASSHLRLAGDYNEQFF | once | TRBJ2-1 | TRBV28 | TRBD2
TGTGCCAGCAGCCAAGGCATAGTCGGGGTTTACAATGAGCAGTTCTTC | CASSQGIVGVYNEQFF | . | TRBJ2-1 | TRBV3-1 | .
TGCGCCAGCAGTCAGGGACAGGTGGGGGATAATCAGCCCCAGCATTTT | CASSQGQVGDNQPQHF | once | TRBJ1-5 | TRBV23-1 | TRBD1
TGTGCCAGCAGTGAAGCGGGGACAGGGGGTAGCATTCAGTACTTC | CASSEAGTGGSIQYF | . | TRBJ2-4 | TRBV6-1 | TRBD1
TGTGCCAGCAGTGTGGGACTCAACAACAATGAGCAGTTCTTC | CASSVGLNNNEQFF | . | TRBJ2-1 | TRBV28 | .
TGTGCCAGCAGCCACCCTAGCGGGAGGGACAATGAGCAGTTCTTC | CASSHPSGRDNEQFF | . | TRBJ2-1 | TRBV11-1 | TRBD2
TGCAGCGTTGACCCGGAAAGGTGGCGGGAGAGGGAGGCAGATACGCAGTATTTT | CSVDPERWREREADTQYF | . | TRBJ2-3 | TRBV29-1 | TRBD2
TGCAGTGTTCTCCCCTTAGGCAAAAACATTCAGTACTTC | CSVLPLGKNIQYF | . | TRBJ2-4 | TRBV20-1 | .
TGTGCCAGCAAACTAGCGGGAGGCTCAGATACGCAGTATTTT | CASKLAGGSDTQYF | . | TRBJ2-3 | TRBV6-5 | TRBD2
TGTGCCAGCAGTCAAGCGAGTTCCTACGAGCAGTACTTC | CASSQASSYEQYF | . | TRBJ2-7 | TRBV27 | .
TGTGCCACCAGCAGAACCTGGACAGGGAGCTCCTACGAGCAGTACTTC | CATSRTWTGSSYEQYF | . | TRBJ2-7 | TRBV15 | TRBD1
TGTGCCAGTTCTAGCGACCACTACAATGAGCAGTTCTTC | CASSSDHYNEQFF | few | TRBJ2-1 | TRBV28 | .
TGTGCCAGCAGCTCGTTGACAGGGCTCATCTACAATGAGCAGTTCTTC | CASSSLTGLIYNEQFF | . | TRBJ2-1 | TRBV13 | TRBD1
TGCGCCAGCAGCTTCTCGGGAGGGGAGCTGTTTTTT | CASSFSGGELFF | . | TRBJ2-2 | TRBV5-1 | .
TGTGCCAGCAGTCAGCCTACGAAAGCCAAAAACATTCAGTACTTC | CASSQPTKAKNIQYF | once | TRBJ2-4 | TRBV27 | .
TGTGCCAGCAGTTTTGCCCAGGGCACTGAAGCTTTCTTT | CASSFAQGTEAFF | . | TRBJ1-1 | TRBV27 | .
TGTGCCTGGACAAGCCATACTAATCAGCCCCAGCATTTT | CAWTSHTNQPQHF | . | TRBJ1-5 | TRBV30 | .
TGCAGTCCCCAAGGGACTAGCGACGAGTGGGGCTCCTACGAGCAGTACTTC | CSPQGTSDEWGSYEQYF | . | TRBJ2-7 | TRBV20-1 | TRBD2
TGTGCCAGCAGTCCAATAGCGGGAGGGCCTGAGGAGACCCAGTACTTC | CASSPIAGGPEETQYF | . | TRBJ2-5 | TRBV6-1 | TRBD2